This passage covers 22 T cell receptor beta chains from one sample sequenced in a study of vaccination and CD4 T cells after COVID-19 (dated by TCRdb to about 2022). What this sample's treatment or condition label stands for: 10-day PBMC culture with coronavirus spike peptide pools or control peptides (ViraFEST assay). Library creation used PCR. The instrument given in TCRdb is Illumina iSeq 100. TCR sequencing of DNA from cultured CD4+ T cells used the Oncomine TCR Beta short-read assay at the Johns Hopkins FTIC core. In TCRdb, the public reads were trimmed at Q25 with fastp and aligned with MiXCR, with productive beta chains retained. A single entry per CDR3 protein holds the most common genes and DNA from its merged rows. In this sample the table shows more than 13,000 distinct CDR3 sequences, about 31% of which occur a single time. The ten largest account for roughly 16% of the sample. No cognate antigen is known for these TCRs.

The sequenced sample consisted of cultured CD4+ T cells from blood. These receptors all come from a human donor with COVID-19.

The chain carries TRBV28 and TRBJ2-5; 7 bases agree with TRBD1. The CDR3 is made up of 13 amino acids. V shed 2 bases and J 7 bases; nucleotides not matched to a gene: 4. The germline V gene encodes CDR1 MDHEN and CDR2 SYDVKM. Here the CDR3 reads CASSLEGAGTQYF. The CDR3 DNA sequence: TGTGCCAGCAGTTTAGAGGGGGCCGGGACCCAGTACTTC.

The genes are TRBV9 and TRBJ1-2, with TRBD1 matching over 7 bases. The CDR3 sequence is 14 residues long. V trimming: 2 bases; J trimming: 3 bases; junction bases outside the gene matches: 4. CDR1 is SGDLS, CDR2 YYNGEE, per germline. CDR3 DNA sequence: TGTGCCAGCAGCGTGGAGGGGGCGTACTATGGCTACACCTTC. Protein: CASSVEGAYYGYTF.

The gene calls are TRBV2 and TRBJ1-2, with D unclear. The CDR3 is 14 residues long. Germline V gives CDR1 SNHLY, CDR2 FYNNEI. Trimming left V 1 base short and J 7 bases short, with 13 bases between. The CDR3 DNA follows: TGTGCCAGCAGTGAAGTGTCAGTCCGCGCTGGCTACACCTTC. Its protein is CASSEVSVRAGYTF.

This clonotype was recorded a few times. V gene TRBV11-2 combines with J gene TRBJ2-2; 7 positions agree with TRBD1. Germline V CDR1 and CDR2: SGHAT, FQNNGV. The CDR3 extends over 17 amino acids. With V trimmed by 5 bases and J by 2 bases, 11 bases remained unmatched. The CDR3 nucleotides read TGTGCCAGCAGCCCATTCGGGGCAGGGGGAAACACCGGGGAGCTGTTTTTT. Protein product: CASSPFGAGGNTGELFF. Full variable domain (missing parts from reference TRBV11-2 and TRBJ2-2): EAGVAQSPRYKIIEKRQSVAFWCNPISGHATLYWYQQILGQGPKLLIQFQNNGVVDDSQLPKDRFSAERLKGVDSTLKIQPAKLEDSAVYLCASSPFGAGGNTGELFFGEGSRLTVL.

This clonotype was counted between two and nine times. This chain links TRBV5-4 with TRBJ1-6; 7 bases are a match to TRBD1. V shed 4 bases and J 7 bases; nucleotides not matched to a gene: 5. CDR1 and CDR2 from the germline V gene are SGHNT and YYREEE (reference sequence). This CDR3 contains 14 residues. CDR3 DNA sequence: TGTGCCAGCAGCCAGAAACAGGGGAATTCACCCCTCCACTTT. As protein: CASSQKQGNSPLHF.

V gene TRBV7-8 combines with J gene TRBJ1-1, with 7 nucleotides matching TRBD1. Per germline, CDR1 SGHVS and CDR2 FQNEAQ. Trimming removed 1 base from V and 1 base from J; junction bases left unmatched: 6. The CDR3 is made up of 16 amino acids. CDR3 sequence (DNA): TGTGCCAGCAGCTTAGGCTTTAACAGGGGGAACACTGAAGCTTTCTTT. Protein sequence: CASSLGFNRGNTEAFF.

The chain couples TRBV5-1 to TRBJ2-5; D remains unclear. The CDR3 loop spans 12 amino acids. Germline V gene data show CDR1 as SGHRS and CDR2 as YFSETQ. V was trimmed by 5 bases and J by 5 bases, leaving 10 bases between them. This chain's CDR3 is CASSEGKETQYF. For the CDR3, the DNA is TGCGCCAGCAGTGAAGGGAAGGAGACCCAGTACTTC.

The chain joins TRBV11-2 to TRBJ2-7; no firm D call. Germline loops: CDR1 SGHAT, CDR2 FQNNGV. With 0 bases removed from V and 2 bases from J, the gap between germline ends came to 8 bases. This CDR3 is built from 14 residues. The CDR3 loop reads CASSLESGPYEQYF. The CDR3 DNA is TGTGCCAGCAGCTTAGAATCTGGCCCCTACGAGCAGTACTTC.

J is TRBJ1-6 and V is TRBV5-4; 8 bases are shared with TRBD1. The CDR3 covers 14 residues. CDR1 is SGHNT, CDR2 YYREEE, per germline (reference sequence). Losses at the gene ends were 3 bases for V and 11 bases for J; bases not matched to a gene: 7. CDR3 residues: CASSSDRVFPPLHF. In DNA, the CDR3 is TGTGCCAGCAGCTCGGACAGGGTCTTTCCACCCCTCCACTTT.

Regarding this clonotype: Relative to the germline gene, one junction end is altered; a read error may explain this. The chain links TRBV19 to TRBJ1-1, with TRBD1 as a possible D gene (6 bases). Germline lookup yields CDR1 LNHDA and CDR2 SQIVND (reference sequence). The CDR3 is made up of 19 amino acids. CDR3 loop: CASSIRVWGQVPMNTETFF. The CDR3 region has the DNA TGTGCCAGTAGTATTAGGGTTTGGGGGCAGGTCCCTATGAACACTGAAACTTTCTTT.

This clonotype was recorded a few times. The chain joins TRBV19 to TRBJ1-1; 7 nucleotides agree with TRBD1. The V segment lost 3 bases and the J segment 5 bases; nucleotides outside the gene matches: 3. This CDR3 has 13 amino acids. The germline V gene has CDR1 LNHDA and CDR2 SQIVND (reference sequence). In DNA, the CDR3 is TGTGCCAGTAGTATGACCAGGGGGACTGAAGCTTTCTTT. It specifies CASSMTRGTEAFF.

CDR3 loop: CASSIGLAGNTDTQYF. CDR3 sequence (DNA): TGTGCCAGTAGTATAGGCCTAGCGGGGAACACAGATACGCAGTATTTT. The J gene is TRBJ2-3, the V gene TRBV19, with TRBD2 matching over 9 bases. This CDR3 comprises 16 residues. V lost 1 base to trimming and J lost 2 bases; unmatched junction nucleotides: 4. Per the germline V gene, CDR1 is LNHDA and CDR2 is SQIVND (reference sequence).

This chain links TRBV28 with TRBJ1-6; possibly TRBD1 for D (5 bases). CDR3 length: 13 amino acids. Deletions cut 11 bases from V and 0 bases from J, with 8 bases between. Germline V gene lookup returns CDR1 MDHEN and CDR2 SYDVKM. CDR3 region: CAGGSSYNSPLHF. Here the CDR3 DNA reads TGTGCCGGGGGGAGCTCCTATAATTCACCCCTCCACTTT.

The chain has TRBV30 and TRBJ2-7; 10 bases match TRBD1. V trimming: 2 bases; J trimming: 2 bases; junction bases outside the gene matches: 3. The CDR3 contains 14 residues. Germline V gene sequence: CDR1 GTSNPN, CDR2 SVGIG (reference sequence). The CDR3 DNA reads TGTGCCTGGAGTAGGACAGGGGGAACCTACGAGCAGTACTTC. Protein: CAWSRTGGTYEQYF. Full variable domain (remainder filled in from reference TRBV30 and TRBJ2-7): SQTIHQWPATLVQPVGSPLSLECTVEGTSNPNLYWYRQAAGRGLQLLFYSVGIGQISSEVPQNLSASRPQDRQFILSSKKLLLSDSGFYLCAWSRTGGTYEQYFGPGTRLTVT.

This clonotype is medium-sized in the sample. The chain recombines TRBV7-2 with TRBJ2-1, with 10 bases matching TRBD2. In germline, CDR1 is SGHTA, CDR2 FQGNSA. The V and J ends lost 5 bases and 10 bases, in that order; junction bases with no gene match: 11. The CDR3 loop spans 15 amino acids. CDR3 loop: CASSQATSGVGEQFF. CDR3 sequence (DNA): TGTGCCAGCAGCCAGGCTACTAGCGGGGTTGGAGAGCAGTTCTTC.

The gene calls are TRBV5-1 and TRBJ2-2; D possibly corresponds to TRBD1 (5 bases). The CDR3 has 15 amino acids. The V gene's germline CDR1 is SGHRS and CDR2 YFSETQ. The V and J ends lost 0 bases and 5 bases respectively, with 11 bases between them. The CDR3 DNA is TGCGCCAGCAGCTTGGCCATATCAGGGACCGGGGAGCTGTTTTTT. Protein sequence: CASSLAISGTGELFF.

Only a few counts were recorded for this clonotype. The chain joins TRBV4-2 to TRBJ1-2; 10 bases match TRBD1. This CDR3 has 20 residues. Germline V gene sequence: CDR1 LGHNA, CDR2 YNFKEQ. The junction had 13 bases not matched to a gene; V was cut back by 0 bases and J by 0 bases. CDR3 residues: CASSQDFGDRGRTANYGYTF. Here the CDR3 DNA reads TGTGCCAGCAGCCAAGATTTCGGGGACAGGGGAAGAACGGCTAACTATGGCTACACCTTC.

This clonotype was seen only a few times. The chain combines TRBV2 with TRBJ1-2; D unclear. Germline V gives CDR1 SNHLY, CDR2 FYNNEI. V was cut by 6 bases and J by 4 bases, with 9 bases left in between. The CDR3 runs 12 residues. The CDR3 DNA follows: TGTGCCAGCAGCCAGACGGCCTATGGCTACACCTTC. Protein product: CASSQTAYGYTF.

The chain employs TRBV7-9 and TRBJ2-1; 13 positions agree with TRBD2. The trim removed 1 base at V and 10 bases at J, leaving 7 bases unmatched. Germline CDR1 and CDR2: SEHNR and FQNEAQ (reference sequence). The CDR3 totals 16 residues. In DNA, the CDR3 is TGTGCCAGCAGCTTAGGGCAGGGACTAGCGGGGAGCGAGCAGTTCTTC. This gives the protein CASSLGQGLAGSEQFF.

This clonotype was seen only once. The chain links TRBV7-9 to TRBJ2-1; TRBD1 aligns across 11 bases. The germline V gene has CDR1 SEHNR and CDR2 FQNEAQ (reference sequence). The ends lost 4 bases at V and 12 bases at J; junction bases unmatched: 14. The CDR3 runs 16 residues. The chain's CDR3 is CASSWNRDRGGVGQFF. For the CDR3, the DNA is TGTGCCAGCAGCTGGAACCGGGACAGGGGGGGTGTAGGGCAGTTCTTC.

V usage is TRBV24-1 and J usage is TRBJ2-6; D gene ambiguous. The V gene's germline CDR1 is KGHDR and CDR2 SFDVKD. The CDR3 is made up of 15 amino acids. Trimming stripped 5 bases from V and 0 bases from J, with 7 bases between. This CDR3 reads CATSADGSGANVLTF. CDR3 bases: TGTGCCACCAGTGCGGACGGCTCTGGGGCCAACGTCCTGACTTTC.

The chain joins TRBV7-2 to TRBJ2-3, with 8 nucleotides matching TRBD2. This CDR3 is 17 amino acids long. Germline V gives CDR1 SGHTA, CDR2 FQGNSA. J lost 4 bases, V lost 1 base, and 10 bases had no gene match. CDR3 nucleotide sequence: TGTGCCAGCAGCTTAGTGCGGGGGGTAGTCTATTCAGATACGCAGTATTTT. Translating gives CASSLVRGVVYSDTQYF.